A selection of T cell receptor beta chains follows, all from one sample in a study of patients with pleural tuberculosis. TCRdb re-called the reads through MiXCR, storing one row per CDR3 protein. The table lists around 50,000 distinct CDR3 sequences, less than 9.5% of them singletons, with about 17% in the top ten. These receptors all stem from a human donor with pleural tuberculosis. CDR3s include the opening cysteine and the closing phenylalanine or tryptophan. Fields, in order: clone size, J gene, D gene, V gene, CDR3 length, CDR3 protein, CDR3 DNA. A D gene is named only where the DNA matches it firmly. A clone size is listed for some rows: how often the clone was seen (once, few, many), or a class if it is expanded.

>many|TRBJ2-1|.|TRBV11-1|14
CASSARDTFNEQFF
TGTGCCAGCAGCGCCCGGGACACTTTCAATGAGCAGTTCTTC
>many|TRBJ1-5|.|TRBV15|16
CATSRGREDLAQPQHF
TGTGCCACCAGCAGAGGACGAGAGGATTTGGCCCAGCCCCAGCATTTT
>many|TRBJ1-1|.|TRBV27|13
CASSFGRHTEAFF
TGTGCCAGCAGTTTCGGGCGCCACACTGAAGCTTTCTTT
>many|TRBJ1-3|.|TRBV27|11
CASRSVNTIYF
TGTGCCAGCAGATCCGTAAACACCATATATTTT
>many|TRBJ1-5|.|TRBV20-1|15
CSARDWQGRDQPQHF
TGCAGTGCTAGAGATTGGCAGGGAAGGGATCAGCCCCAGCATTTT
>few|TRBJ2-2|.|TRBV12-3/TRBV12-4|16
CASSFLRAAGTGELFF
TGTGCCAGCAGTTTTTTAAGAGCGGCGGGCACCGGGGAGCTGTTTTTT
>many|TRBJ2-3|.|TRBV20-1|14
CSATRQARTDTQYF
TGCAGTGCAACCAGACAGGCAAGGACAGATACGCAGTATTTT
>many|TRBJ2-1|TRBD2|TRBV12-3/TRBV12-4|16
CASRLYWEGAHNEQFF
TGTGCCAGCAGACTATACTGGGAGGGAGCTCACAATGAGCAGTTCTTC
>many|TRBJ2-3|.|TRBV18|11
CASSSTDTQYF
TGTGCCAGCAGCTCCACAGATACGCAGTATTTT
>.|TRBJ2-7|TRBD2|TRBV5-1|15
CASSLRTSEAYEQYF
TGCGCCAGCAGCTTGCGGACTAGCGAAGCCTACGAGCAGTACTTC
>few|TRBJ2-4|.|TRBV4-2|16
CASSPLYGLIENIQYF
TGTGCCAGCAGCCCTCTCTACGGTCTGATCGAAAACATTCAGTACTTC
>many|TRBJ1-1|.|TRBV10-3|13
CAIRDGQNTEAFF
TGTGCCATCAGAGACGGACAGAACACTGAAGCTTTCTTT
>many|TRBJ2-7|.|TRBV28|14
CASLSTLSSYEQYF
TGTGCCAGCCTAAGTACCCTCTCAAGCTACGAGCAGTACTTC
>.|TRBJ2-1|.|TRBV12-3/TRBV12-4|12
CASSFWGNEQFF
TGTGCCAGCAGTTTTTGGGGCAATGAGCAGTTCTTC
>many|TRBJ1-1|.|TRBV11-2|11
CASSLGSEAFF
TGTGCCAGCAGCTTAGGGTCGGAAGCTTTCTTT
>many|TRBJ1-2|TRBD1|TRBV28|15
CASSLWDRANYGYTF
TGTGCCAGCAGTTTATGGGACAGGGCAAACTATGGCTACACCTTC
>many|TRBJ2-1|TRBD2|TRBV20-1|13
CSADGLAVNEQFF
TGCAGTGCTGATGGACTAGCAGTTAATGAGCAGTTCTTC
>many|TRBJ2-7|.|TRBV2|13
CASSDSPAYEQYF
TGTGCCAGCAGTGACAGCCCAGCCTACGAGCAGTACTTC
>many|TRBJ2-3|.|TRBV7-6|16
CASSLFAGTSTDTQYF
TGTGCCAGCAGCTTATTTGCGGGGACTAGCACAGATACGCAGTATTTT
>many|TRBJ2-1|.|TRBV6-2/TRBV6-3|18
CASSYSIPGESSYNEQFF
TGTGCCAGCAGTTACTCGATACCCGGGGAAAGCTCCTACAATGAGCAGTTCTTC
>many|TRBJ1-1|.|TRBV5-4|13
CASSLSSQAKAFF
TGTGCCAGCAGCTTGTCGTCCCAGGCAAAAGCTTTCTTT
>few|TRBJ2-7|.|TRBV6-2/TRBV6-3|14
CASSYSRQGYEQHF
TGTGCCAGCAGTTACTCGAGGCAGGGTTACGAGCAGCACTTC
>many|TRBJ1-5|.|TRBV20-1|13
CSALGRGDQPQHF
TGCAGTGCTCTGGGGAGGGGCGACCAGCCCCAGCATTTT
>many|TRBJ1-6|.|TRBV2|13
CAGSTGINSPLHF
TGTGCCGGCTCGACAGGAATAAATTCACCCCTCCACTTT
>few|TRBJ2-7|.|TRBV29-1|12
CSVDVSSYEQYF
TGCAGCGTTGACGTTAGCTCCTACGAGCAGTACTTC
>.|TRBJ1-1|.|TRBV12-3/TRBV12-4|13
CASRTQGSTEAFF
TGTGCCAGCAGGACCCAAGGTAGCACTGAAGCTTTCTTT
>many|TRBJ2-1|.|TRBV10-3|13
CAISESLENEQFF
TGTGCCATCAGTGAGTCCCTAGAGAATGAGCAGTTCTTC
>many|TRBJ2-5|.|TRBV20-1|14
CSASFGTGEETQYF
TGCAGTGCTAGTTTCGGGACTGGAGAAGAGACCCAGTACTTC
>few|TRBJ2-3|.|TRBV11-1|15
CASSFSSQGTDTQYF
TGTGCCAGCAGTTTTTCGTCGCAGGGCACAGATACGCAGTATTTT
>many|TRBJ2-3|.|TRBV2|14
CASTMNSGRDTQYF
TGTGCCAGCACCATGAACTCGGGGAGAGATACGCAGTATTTT
>many|TRBJ1-5|.|TRBV28|14
CASISGGPGQPQHF
TGTGCCAGCATTTCGGGGGGGCCGGGGCAGCCCCAGCATTTT
>many|TRBJ2-3|TRBD2|TRBV28|16
CASSLGGRALADTQYF
TGTGCCAGCAGTTTGGGCGGGAGGGCCCTCGCAGATACGCAGTATTTT
>many|TRBJ2-1|TRBD2|TRBV20-1|15
CSALEEREVRNEQFF
TGCAGTGCACTCGAGGAGCGGGAGGTCCGTAATGAGCAGTTCTTC
>many|TRBJ1-2|.|TRBV11-2|13
CASSTGPTYGYTF
TGTGCCAGCAGCACCGGACCAACCTATGGCTACACCTTC
>many|TRBJ2-7|.|TRBV27|13
CASSLDPANEQYF
TGTGCCAGCAGTCTCGATCCGGCCAACGAGCAGTACTTC
>many|TRBJ1-6|.|TRBV25-1|16
CASSPPRIRAPSPLHF
TGTGCCAGCAGTCCCCCAAGAATAAGGGCCCCTTCTCCCCTCCACTTT
>many|TRBJ2-7|.|TRBV2|11
CASSVAYEQYF
TGTGCCAGCAGTGTTGCCTACGAGCAGTACTTC
>.|TRBJ1-4|TRBD1|TRBV12-3/TRBV12-4|14
CASSRTGSEAKLFF
TGTGCCAGCAGCCGGACAGGGTCGGAGGCAAAACTGTTTTTT
>many|TRBJ2-1|.|TRBV2|16
CASSESRVRGVDEQFF
TGTGCCAGCAGTGAATCCCGGGTGCGCGGAGTCGATGAGCAGTTCTTC
>.|TRBJ1-2|.|TRBV9|14
CASSTNLGVQGYTF
TGTGCCAGCAGCACCAATCTAGGGGTCCAAGGCTACACCTTC
>.|TRBJ1-5|.|TRBV29-1|14
CSVGTRVGNQPQHF
TGCAGCGTCGGTACAAGGGTGGGCAATCAGCCCCAGCATTTT
>many|TRBJ2-1|TRBD2|TRBV7-6|17
CASSPRITSETYNEQFF
TGTGCCAGCAGCCCAAGGATCACTAGCGAAACCTACAATGAGCAGTTCTTC
>many|TRBJ2-1|TRBD1|TRBV24-1|15
CATRSGGVNNNEQFF
TGTGCCACCAGATCAGGGGGTGTTAATAACAATGAGCAGTTCTTC
>many|TRBJ2-3|TRBD2|TRBV11-1|14
CASSLRREGDTQYF
TGTGCCAGCAGCTTGAGGCGGGAGGGAGATACGCAGTATTTT
>many|TRBJ2-3|.|TRBV11-1|16
CASSTWDHLGLDTQYF
TGTGCCAGCAGCACCTGGGACCACCTAGGACTAGATACGCAGTATTTT
>many|TRBJ2-1|TRBD2|TRBV6-2/TRBV6-3|14
CASSSSGSTYEQFF
TGTGCCAGCAGTTCTAGCGGGAGTACGTATGAGCAGTTCTTC
>many|TRBJ2-1|TRBD2|TRBV7-8|14
CASSPGLASNEQFF
TGTGCCAGCAGCCCGGGACTAGCGAGCAATGAGCAGTTCTTC
>.|TRBJ2-3|.|TRBV29-1|13
CSVDGQSTDTQYF
TGCAGCGTTGACGGTCAGAGCACAGATACGCAGTATTTT